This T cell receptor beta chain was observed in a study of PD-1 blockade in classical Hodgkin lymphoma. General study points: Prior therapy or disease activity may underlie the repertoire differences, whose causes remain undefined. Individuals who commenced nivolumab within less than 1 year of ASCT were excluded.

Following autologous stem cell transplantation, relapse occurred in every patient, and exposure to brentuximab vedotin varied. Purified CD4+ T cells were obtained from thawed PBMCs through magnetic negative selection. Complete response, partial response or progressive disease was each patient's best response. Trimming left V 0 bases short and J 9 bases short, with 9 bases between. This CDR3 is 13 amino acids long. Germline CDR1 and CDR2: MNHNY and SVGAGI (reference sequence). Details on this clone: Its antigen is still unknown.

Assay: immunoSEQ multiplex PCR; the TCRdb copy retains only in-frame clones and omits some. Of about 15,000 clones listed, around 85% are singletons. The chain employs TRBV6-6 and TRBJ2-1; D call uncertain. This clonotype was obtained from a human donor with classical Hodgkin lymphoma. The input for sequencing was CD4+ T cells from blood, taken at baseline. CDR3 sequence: CASSYSPAGEQFF. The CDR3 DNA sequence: TGTGCCAGCAGTTACTCACCAGCCGGTGAGCAGTTCTTC.